This T cell receptor beta chain was identified during a study of blood T cell repertoires in COVID-19. As for the study in general: The samples span acute and convalescent COVID-19 from the United States, Italy and Spain. Sources were T cells, B-cell-depleted T cells, or PBMCs; the material itself was cDNA or gDNA.

The authors' processing: Amplified reference gene primers provided the basis for estimating nucleated cell counts. Assay: immunoSEQ multiplex PCR; the TCRdb copy retains only in-frame clones and omits some. V, J and clone size reflect that table, while D and trimming were determined from the DNA. In the table there are some 190,000 clones, 88% of which are singletons. Looked up from germline, CDR1 is GTSNPN and CDR2 is SVGIG (reference sequence). Trimming took 0 bases from V and 5 from J; bases not matched to a gene: 4. This CDR3 has 16 amino acids. The sequence was collected from a human donor in a cohort sampled during active COVID-19. The rearrangement joins TRBV30 to TRBJ1-6; 10 positions agree with TRBD1. Sequenced material: peripheral blood. CDR3 loop: CAWSVGTGAHNSPLHF. For the CDR3, the DNA is TGTGCCTGGAGTGTAGGGACAGGGGCTCATAATTCACCCCTCCACTTT.